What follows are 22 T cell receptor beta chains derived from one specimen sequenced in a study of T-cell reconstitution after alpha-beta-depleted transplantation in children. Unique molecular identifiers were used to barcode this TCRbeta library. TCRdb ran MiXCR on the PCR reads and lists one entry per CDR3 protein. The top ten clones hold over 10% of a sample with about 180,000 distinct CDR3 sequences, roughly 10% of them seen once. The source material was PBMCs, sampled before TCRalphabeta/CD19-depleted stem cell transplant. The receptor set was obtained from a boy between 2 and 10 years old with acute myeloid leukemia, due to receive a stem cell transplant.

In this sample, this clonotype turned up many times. The CDR3 nucleotides are TGTGCCAGCAGCAAGTTGAACTACAATGAGCAGTTCTTC. This translates into CASSKLNYNEQFF. V usage is TRBV7-8 and J usage is TRBJ2-1; unclear D gene. Trimming shortened V by 5 bases and J by 3 bases, and 8 bases separated the two germline ends. CDR1 and CDR2 (germline): SGHVS, FQNEAQ. The CDR3 length is 13 residues. The complete variable domain, with remaining parts taken from reference TRBV7-8 and TRBJ2-1, reads GAGVSQSPRYKVAKRGQDVALRCDPISGHVSLFWYQQALGQGPEFLTYFQNEAQLDKSGLPSDRFFAERPEGSVSTLKIQRTQQEDSAVYLCASSKLNYNEQFFGPGTRLTVL.

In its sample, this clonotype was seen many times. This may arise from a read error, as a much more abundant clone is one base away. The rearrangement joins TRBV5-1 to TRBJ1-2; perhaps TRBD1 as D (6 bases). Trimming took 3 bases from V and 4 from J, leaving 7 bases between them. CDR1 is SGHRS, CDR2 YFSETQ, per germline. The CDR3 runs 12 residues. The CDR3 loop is CASSSDSYGYTF. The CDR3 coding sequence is TGCGCCAGCAGCTCGGACAGCTATGGCTACACCTTC.

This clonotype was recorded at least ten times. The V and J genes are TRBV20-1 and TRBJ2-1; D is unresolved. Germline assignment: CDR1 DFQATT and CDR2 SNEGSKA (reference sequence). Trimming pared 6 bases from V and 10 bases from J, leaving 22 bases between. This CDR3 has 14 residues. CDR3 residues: CSATKSITPGEQFF. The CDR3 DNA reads TGCAGTGCGACGAAAAGTATTACCCCTGGGGAGCAGTTCTTC.

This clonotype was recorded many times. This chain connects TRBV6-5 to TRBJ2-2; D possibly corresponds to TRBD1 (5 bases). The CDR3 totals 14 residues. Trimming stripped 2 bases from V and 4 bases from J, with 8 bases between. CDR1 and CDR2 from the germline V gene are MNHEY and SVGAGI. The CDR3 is CASSYRGITGELFF. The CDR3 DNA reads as TGTGCCAGCAGTTACAGGGGTATCACCGGGGAGCTGTTTTTT.

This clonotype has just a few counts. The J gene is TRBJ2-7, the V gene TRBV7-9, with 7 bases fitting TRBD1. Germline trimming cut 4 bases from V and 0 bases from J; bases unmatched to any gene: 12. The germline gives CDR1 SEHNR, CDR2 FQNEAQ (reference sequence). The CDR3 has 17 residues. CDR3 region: CASSWESTGPYSYEQYF. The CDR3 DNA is TGTGCCAGCAGCTGGGAGTCGACAGGGCCCTACTCCTACGAGCAGTACTTC.

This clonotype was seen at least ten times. The CDR3 loop is CASTPPGSGANVLTF. As DNA, the CDR3 is TGTGCCAGCACCCCCCCTGGATCTGGGGCCAACGTCCTGACTTTC. The V and J genes are TRBV12-3 or TRBV12-4 and TRBJ2-6; D is ambiguous. The CDR3 runs to 15 residues. V was trimmed by 7 bases and J by 1 base, leaving 11 bases between them.

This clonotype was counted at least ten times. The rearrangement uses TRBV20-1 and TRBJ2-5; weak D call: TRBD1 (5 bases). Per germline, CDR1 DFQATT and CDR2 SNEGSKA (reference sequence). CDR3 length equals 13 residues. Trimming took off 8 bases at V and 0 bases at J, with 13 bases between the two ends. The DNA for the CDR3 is TGCAGTCTTAGGGGCCCCAACCAAGAGACCCAGTACTTC. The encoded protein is CSLRGPNQETQYF.

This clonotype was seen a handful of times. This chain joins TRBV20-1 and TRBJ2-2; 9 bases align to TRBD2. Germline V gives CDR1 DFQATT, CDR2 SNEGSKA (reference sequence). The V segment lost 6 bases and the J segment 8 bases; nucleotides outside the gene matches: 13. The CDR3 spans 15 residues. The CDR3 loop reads CSAPPPREGQGELFF. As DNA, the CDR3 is TGCAGTGCCCCCCCCCCGCGGGAGGGCCAGGGGGAGCTGTTTTTT.

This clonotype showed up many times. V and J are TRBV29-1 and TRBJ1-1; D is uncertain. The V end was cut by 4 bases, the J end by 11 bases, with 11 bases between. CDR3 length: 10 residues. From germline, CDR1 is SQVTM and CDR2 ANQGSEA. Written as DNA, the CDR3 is TGCAGCGTTGGCGGACCGGGGGCTTTCTTT. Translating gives CSVGGPGAFF.

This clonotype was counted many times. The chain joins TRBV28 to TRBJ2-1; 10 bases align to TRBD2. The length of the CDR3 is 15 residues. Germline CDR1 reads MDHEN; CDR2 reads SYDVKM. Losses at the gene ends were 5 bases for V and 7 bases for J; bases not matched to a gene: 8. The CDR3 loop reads CASSPGTSVRNEQFF. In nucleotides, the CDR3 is TGTGCCAGCAGTCCCGGGACTAGCGTCAGAAATGAGCAGTTCTTC. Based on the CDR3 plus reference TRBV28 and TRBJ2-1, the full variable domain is DVKVTQSSRYLVKRTGEKVFLECVQDMDHENMFWYRQDPGLGLRLIYFSYDVKMKEKGDIPEGYSVSREKKERFSLILESASTNQTSMYLCASSPGTSVRNEQFFGPGTRLTVL.

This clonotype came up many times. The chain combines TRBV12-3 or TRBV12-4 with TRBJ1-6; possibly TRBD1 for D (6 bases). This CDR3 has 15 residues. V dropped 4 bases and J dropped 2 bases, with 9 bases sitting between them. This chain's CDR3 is CASSSRTAYNSPLHF. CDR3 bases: TGTGCCAGCAGTTCGAGGACAGCCTATAATTCACCCCTCCACTTT.

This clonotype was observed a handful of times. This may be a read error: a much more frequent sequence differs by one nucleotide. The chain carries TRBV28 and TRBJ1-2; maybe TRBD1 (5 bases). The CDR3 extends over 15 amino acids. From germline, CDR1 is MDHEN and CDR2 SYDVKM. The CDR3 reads CASSSRGGANYGDTF. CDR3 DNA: TGTGCCAGCAGTTCGCGGGGCGGCGCTAACTATGGCGACACCTTC.

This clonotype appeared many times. The CDR3 reads CASSESELAGGTGELFF. Written as DNA, the CDR3 is TGCGCCAGCAGTGAGTCGGAACTAGCGGGGGGTACCGGGGAGCTGTTTTTT. The chain employs TRBV10-1 and TRBJ2-2, with TRBD2 matching over 12 bases. There are 17 residues in the CDR3. With V trimmed by 0 bases and J by 5 bases, 4 bases remained unmatched. Germline CDR1 reads WNHNN; CDR2 reads SYGVQD (reference sequence).

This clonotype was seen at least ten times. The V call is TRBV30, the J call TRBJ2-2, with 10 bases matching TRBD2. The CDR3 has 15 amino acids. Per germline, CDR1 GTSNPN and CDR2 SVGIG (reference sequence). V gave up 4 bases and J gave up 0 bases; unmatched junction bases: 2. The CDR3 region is CAWNSGGANTGELFF. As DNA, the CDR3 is TGTGCCTGGAACAGCGGGGGGGCGAACACCGGGGAGCTGTTTTTT.

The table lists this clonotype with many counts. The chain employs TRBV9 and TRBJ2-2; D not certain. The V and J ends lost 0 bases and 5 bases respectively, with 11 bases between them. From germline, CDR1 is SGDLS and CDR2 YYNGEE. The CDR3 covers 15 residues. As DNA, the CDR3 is TGTGCCAGCAGCGTAGACGCCCGCGAAACCGGGGAGCTGTTTTTT. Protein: CASSVDARETGELFF.

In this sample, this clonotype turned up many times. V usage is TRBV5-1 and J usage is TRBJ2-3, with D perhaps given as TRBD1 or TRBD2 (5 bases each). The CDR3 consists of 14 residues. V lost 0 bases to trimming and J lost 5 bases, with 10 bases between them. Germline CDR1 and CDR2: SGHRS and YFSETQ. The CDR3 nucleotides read TGCGCCAGCAGCTTGGACGGGGCGGTAGATACGCAGTATTTT. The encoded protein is CASSLDGAVDTQYF.

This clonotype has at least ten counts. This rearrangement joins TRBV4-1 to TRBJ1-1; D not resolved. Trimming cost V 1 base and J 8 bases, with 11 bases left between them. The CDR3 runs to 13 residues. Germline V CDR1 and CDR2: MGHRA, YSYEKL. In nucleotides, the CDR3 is TGCGCCAGCAGCCAAGGCCCGGGTCGGGAAGCTTTCTTT. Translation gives CASSQGPGREAFF.

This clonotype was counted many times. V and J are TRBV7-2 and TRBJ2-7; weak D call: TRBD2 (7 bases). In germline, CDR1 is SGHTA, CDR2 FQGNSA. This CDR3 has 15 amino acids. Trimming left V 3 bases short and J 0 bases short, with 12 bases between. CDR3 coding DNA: TGTGCCAGCAGCTTGAGGGGGGGGAGCTCCTACGAGCAGTACGTC. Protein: CASSLRGGSSYEQYV.

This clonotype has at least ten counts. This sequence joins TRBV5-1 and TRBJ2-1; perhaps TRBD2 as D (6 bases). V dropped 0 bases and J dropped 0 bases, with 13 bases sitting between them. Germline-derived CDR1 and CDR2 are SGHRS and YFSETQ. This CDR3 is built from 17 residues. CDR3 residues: CASSLVPGASSYNEQFF. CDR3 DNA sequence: TGCGCCAGCAGCTTGGTTCCGGGAGCGAGCTCCTACAATGAGCAGTTCTTC.

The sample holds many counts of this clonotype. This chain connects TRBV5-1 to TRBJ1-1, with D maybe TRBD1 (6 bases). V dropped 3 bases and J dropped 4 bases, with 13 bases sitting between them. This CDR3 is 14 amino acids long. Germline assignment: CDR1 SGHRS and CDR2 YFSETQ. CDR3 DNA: TGCGCCAGCAGCTGGAATACAGGGTCCACTGAAGCTTTCTTT. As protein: CASSWNTGSTEAFF.

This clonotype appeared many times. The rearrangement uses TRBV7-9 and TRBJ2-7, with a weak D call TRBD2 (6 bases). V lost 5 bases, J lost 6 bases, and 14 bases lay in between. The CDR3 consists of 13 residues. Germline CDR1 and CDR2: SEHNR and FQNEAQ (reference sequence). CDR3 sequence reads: CASSGPGVAEQYV. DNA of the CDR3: TGTGCCAGCAGCGGCCCGGGAGTCGCCGAGCAGTACGTC.

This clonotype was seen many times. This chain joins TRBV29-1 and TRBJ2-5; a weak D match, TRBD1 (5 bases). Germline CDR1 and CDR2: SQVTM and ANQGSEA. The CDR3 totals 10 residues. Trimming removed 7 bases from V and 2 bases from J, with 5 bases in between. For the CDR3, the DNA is TGCAGCGGACAGCAAGAGACCCAGTACTTC. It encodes CSGQQETQYF.